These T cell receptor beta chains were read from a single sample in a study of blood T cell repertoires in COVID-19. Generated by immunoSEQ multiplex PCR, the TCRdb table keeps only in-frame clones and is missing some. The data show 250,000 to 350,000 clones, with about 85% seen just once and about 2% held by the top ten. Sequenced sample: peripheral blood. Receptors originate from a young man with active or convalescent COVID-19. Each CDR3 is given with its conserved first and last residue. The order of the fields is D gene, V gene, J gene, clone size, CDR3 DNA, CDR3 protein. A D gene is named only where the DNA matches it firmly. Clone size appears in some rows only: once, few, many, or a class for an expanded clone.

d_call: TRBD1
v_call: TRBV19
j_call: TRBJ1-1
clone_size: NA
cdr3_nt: TGTGCCACCTCGGGACAGACGTTTGAGGCTTTCTTT
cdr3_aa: CATSGQTFEAFF

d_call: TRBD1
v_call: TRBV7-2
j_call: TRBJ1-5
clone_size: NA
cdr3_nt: TGTGCCAGCAGCCTCACAGGGGATGGGCAGCCCCAGCATTTT
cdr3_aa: CASSLTGDGQPQHF

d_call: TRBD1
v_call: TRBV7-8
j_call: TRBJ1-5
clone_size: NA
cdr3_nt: TGTGCCAGCAGCTACGGGACAGCTAAGAATCAGCCCCAGCATTTT
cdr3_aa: CASSYGTAKNQPQHF

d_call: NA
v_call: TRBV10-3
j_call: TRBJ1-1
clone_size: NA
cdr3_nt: TGTGCCATCAGTGATAGGGGGGGTAGGGTGAACACTGAAGCTTTCTTT
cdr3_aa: CAISDRGGRVNTEAFF

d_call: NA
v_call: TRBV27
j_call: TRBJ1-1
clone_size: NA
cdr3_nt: TGTGTCTTTGAGGCTGGTTTCTTT
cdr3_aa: CVFEAGFF

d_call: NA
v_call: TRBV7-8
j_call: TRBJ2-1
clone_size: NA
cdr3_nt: TGTGCCAGCAGCTTTAGCTGGAATGAGCAGTTCTTC
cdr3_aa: CASSFSWNEQFF

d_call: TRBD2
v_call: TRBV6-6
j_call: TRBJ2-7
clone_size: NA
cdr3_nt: TGTGCCAGCAGTTACGGTTCTAGCGGGAGGTCTTACGAGCAGTACTTC
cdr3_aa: CASSYGSSGRSYEQYF

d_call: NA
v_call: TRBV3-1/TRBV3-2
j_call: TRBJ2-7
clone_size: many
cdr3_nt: TGTGCCAGCAGCCAAGATTGGACAACGTACGAGCAGTACTTC
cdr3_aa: CASSQDWTTYEQYF

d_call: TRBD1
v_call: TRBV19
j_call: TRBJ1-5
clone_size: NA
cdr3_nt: TGTGCGACGAGGCGGGACAGAAATCAGCCCCAGCATTTT
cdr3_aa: CATRRDRNQPQHF

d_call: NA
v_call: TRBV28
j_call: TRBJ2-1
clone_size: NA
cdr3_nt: TGTGCCAGCAATCTAGATCTAGGCTACAATGAGCAGTTCTTC
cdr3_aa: CASNLDLGYNEQFF

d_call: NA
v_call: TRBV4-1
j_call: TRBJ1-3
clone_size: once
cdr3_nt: TGCGCCAGCAGCCAATCCCGCGCTGGAAACACCATATATTTT
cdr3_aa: CASSQSRAGNTIYF

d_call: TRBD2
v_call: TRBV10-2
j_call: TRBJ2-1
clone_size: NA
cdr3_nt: TGCGCCAGCAGGACTGGTAGGACTAGCGGATACAATGAGCAGTTCTTC
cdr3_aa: CASRTGRTSGYNEQFF

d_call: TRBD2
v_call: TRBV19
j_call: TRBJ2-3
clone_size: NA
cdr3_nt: TGTGCCAGTAGCCCGGGACTAGCGGGAGAAGATACGCAGTATTTT
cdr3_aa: CASSPGLAGEDTQYF

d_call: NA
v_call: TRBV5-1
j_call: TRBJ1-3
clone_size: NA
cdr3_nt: TGCGCCAGCAGCTTGGACACTGGAAACACCATATATTTT
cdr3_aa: CASSLDTGNTIYF

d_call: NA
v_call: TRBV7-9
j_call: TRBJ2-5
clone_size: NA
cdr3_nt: TGTGCCAGCAGCTTGGGGGGATGGGAGGAGACCCAGTACTTC
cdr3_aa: CASSLGGWEETQYF

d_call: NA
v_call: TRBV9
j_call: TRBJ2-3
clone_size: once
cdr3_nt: TGTGCCAGCAGCGTAGATGCGGACACAGATACGCAGTATTTT
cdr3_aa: CASSVDADTDTQYF

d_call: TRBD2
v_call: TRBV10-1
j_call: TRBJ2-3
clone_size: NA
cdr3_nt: TGCGCCAGCAGTGATTATGGACTAGCGGGAATCGATACGCAGTATTTT
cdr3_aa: CASSDYGLAGIDTQYF

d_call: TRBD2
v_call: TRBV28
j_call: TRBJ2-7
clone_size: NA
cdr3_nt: TGTGCCAGCAGATCAACTAGCGACGAGCAGTACTTC
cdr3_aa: CASRSTSDEQYF

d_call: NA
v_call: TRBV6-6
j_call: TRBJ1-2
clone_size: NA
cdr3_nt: TGTGCCACCGGACAGTTCTATGGCTACACCTTC
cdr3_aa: CATGQFYGYTF

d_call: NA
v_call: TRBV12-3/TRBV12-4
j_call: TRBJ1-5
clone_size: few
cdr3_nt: TGTGCCAGCAGCTCACAGGGAAATCAGCCCCAGCATTTT
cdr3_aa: CASSSQGNQPQHF

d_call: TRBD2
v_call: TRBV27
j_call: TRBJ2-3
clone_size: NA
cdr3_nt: TGTGCCAGCAGTCCACTAGCGGGAGGCGCAGATACGCAGTATTTT
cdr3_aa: CASSPLAGGADTQYF

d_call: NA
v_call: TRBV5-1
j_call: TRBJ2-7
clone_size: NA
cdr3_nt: TGCGCCAGCAGCCCCGGGACTCGATACGAGCAGTACTTC
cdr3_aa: CASSPGTRYEQYF

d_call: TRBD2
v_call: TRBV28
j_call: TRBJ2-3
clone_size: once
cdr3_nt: TGTGCCAGCAGTTTGACTAGCGGCAGAAACACAGATACGCAGTATTTT
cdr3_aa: CASSLTSGRNTDTQYF

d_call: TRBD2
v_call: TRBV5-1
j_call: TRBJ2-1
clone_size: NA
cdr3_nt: TGCGCCAGCAGCTCCGGGACTAGCGGGAGCTCCTACAATGAGCAGTTCTTC
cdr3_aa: CASSSGTSGSSYNEQFF

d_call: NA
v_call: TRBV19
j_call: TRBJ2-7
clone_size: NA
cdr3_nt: TGTGCCAGTAGTTATGGCAGCCGGGGCGAGCAGTACTTC
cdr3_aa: CASSYGSRGEQYF

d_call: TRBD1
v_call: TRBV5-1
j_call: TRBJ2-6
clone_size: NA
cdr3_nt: TGCGCCAGCAGCCTGAGAGGACAGGCCCTCTCCGGGGCCAACGTCCTGACTTTC
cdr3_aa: CASSLRGQALSGANVLTF

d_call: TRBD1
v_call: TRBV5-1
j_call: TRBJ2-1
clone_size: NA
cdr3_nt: TGCGCCAGCAGCTTGGAAGGTCCAGGGGGCTCCTACAATGAGCAGTTCTTC
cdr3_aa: CASSLEGPGGSYNEQFF

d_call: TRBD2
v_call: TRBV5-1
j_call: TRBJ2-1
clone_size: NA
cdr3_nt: TGCGCCAGCACCATAGCGGGAGGAATGGGCTCCTACAATGAGCAGTTCTTC
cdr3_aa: CASTIAGGMGSYNEQFF

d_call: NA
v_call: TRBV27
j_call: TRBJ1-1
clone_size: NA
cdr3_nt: TGTGCCAGCAGCTTTAGCCCAGGGGCCACTGAAGCTTTCTTT
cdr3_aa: CASSFSPGATEAFF

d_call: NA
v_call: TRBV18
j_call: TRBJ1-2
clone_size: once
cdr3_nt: TGTGCCAGCTCACCCCCGAACTATGGCTACACCTTC
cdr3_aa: CASSPPNYGYTF

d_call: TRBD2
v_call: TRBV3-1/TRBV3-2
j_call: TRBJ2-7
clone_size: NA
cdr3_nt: TGTGCCAGCAGCCCCCGGACTAGCGGGAGGTTGTACTCCTACGAGCAGTACTTC
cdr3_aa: CASSPRTSGRLYSYEQYF

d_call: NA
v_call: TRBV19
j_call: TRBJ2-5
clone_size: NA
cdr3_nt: TGTGCCAGTAGTCCACTCGGGGGGCTTGAGACCCAGTACTTC
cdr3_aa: CASSPLGGLETQYF

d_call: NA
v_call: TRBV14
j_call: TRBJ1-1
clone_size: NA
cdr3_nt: TGTGCCAGCAGCGAATACAGGGAAGCTTTCTTT
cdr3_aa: CASSEYREAFF

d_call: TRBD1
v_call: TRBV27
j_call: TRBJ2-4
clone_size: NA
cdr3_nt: TGTGCCAGCAGTTCCACAGGGGTCCTAGCCAAAAACATTCAGTACTTC
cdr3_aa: CASSSTGVLAKNIQYF

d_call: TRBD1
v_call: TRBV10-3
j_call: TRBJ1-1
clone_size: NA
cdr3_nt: TGTGCCATCAGTGGTTGGCAGGGGGGAGGAAACACTGAAGCTTTCTTT
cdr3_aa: CAISGWQGGGNTEAFF

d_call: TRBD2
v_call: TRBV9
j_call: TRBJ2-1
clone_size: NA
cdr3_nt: TGTGCCAGCAGCACGCGGGGACTAGTTGGAAATGAGCAGTTCTTC
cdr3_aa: CASSTRGLVGNEQFF

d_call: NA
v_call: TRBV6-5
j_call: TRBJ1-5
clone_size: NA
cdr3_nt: TGTGCCAGCAGTTACTCGATAGCCCTAGGACAGCCCCAGCATTTT
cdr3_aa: CASSYSIALGQPQHF

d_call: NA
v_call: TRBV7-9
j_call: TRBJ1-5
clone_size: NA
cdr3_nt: TGTGCCAGCAGCGCGGACAGTTTCAATCAGCCCCAGCATTTT
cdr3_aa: CASSADSFNQPQHF

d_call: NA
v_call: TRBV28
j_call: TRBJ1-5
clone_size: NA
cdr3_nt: TGTGCCAGCAGTCTCAAGGGGTTCGGTCAGCCCCAGCATTTT
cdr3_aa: CASSLKGFGQPQHF

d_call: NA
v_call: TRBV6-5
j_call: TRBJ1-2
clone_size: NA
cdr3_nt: TGTGCCAGCAGTTACTGGGACAAACGGGATGGCTACACCTTC
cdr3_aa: CASSYWDKRDGYTF

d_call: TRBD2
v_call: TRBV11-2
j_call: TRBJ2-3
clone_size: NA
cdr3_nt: TGTGCCAGCAGCCCAAGGACTAGCGGGAACACAGATACGCAGTATTTT
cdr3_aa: CASSPRTSGNTDTQYF

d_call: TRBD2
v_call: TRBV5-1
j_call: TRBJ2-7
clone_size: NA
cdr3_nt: TGCGCCAGCAGCTTGGGGACTAGCGGGAGATCCTACGAGCAGTACTTC
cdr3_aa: CASSLGTSGRSYEQYF

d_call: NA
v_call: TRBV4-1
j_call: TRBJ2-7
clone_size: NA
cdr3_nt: TGCGCCAGCAGCCAAGGGCAGACAAGAACCTACGAGCAGTACTTC
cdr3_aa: CASSQGQTRTYEQYF

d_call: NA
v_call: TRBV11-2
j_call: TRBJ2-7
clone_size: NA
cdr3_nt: TGTGCCAGCAGTAAGACTAGGCAGTACTTC
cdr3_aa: CASSKTRQYF

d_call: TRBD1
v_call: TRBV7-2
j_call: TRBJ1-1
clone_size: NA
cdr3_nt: TGTGCCAGCATCTTCTCCCAGGGGGCGCTGACTGAAGCTTTCTTT
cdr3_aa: CASIFSQGALTEAFF

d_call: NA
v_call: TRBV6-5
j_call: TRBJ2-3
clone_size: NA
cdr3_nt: TGTGCCAGCAGTTACTCCGGTTATACGGATACGCAGTATTTT
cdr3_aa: CASSYSGYTDTQYF

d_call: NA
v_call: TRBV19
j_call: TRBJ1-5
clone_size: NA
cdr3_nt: TGTGCCAGTAGTATCTGGGGAGATCAGCCCCAGCATTTT
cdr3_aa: CASSIWGDQPQHF

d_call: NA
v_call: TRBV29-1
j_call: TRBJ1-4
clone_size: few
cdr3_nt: TGCAGCGTTGAAGACGGGGGGCTGTCGGAAAAACTGTTTTTT
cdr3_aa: CSVEDGGLSEKLFF

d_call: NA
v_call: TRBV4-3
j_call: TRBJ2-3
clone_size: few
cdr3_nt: TGCGCCAGCAGCCAACACCGGGGAGCGGGTAACGTAAAGGATACGCAGTATTTT
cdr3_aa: CASSQHRGAGNVKDTQYF

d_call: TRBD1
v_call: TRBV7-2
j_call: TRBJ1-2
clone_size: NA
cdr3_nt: TGTGCCAGCAGCTTAGAGGCCACAGGGGGCAGCTATGGCTACACCTTC
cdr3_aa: CASSLEATGGSYGYTF

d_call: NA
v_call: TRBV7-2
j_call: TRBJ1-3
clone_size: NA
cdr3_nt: TGTGCCAGCAGCTTACGCACAGGGCCTGGAAACACCATATATTTT
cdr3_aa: CASSLRTGPGNTIYF

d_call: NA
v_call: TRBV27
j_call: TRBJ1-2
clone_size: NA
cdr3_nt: TGTGCCAGCACAACGAAAGGACTTTATGGCTACACCTTC
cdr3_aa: CASTTKGLYGYTF

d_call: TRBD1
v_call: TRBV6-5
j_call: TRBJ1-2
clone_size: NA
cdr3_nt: TGTGCCAGCAGGACAGGACAGGGGGCGAGGTATGGCTACACCTTC
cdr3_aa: CASRTGQGARYGYTF

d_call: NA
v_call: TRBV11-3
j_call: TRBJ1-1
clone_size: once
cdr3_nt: TGTGCCAGCAGCTTCGCAGAAGACACTGAAGCTTTCTTT
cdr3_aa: CASSFAEDTEAFF

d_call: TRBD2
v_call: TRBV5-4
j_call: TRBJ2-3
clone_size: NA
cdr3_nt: TGTGCCAGCAGTCCGACTAGCGGGAGCACAGATACGCAGTATTTT
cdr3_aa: CASSPTSGSTDTQYF